This T cell receptor (beta chain) was sequenced during a study of neurological immune-mediated disorders. MiXCR, applied by TCRdb to the 5' RACE reads, yields one record per CDR3 protein. The table has tens of thousands of distinct CDR3 sequences, roughly 13% seen once. Study results and caveats: Across subjects, no CDR3 amino acid sequence appeared in expanded clones of more than one subject, a finding that suggested private repertoires in all groups.

This clonotype came up many times. Its specificity is not known. Stated time point: longitudinal time-point 1 (baseline). The CDR3 extends over 12 amino acids. Trimming cost V 2 bases and J 2 bases, with 7 bases left between them. CDR1 and CDR2 (germline): DFQATT, SNEGSKA (reference sequence). The sequence was collected from a female donor with HTLV-1-associated myelopathy (HAM/TSP). The chain recombines TRBV20-1 with TRBJ2-7, with D uncertain. The sequenced material came from PBMCs. As DNA, the CDR3 is TGCAGTGCTAGAACCGCAGCCTACGAGCAGTACTTC. Protein sequence: CSARTAAYEQYF.